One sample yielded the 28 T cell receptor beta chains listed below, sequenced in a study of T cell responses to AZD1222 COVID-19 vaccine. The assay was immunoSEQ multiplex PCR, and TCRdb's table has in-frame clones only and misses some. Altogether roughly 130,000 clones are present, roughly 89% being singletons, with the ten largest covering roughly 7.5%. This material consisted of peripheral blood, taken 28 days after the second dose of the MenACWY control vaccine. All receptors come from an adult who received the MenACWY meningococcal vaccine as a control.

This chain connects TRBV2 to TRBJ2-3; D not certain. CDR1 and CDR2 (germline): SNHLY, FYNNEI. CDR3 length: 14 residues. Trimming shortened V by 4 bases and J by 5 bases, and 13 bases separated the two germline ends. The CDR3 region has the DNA TGTGCCAGCAGTGCATCTAGGACGGGAGATACGCAGTATTTT. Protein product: CASSASRTGDTQYF. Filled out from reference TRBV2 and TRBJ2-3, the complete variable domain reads EPEVTQTPSHQVTQMGQEVILRCVPISNHLYFYWYRQILGQKVEFLVSFYNNEISEKSEIFDDQFSVERPDGSNFTLKIRSTKLEDSAMYFCASSASRTGDTQYFGPGTRLTVL.

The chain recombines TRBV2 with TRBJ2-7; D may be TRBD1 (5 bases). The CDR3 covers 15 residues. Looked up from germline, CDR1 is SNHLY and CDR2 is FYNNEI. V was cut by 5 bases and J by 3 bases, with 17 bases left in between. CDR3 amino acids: CASSLREGAYYEQYF. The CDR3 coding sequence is TGTGCCAGCAGTCTCAGGGAAGGCGCCTACTACGAGCAGTACTTC.

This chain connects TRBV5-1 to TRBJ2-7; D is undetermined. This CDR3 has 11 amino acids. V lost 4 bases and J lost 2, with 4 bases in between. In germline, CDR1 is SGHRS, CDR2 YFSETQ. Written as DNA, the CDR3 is TGCGCCAGCAGCGAAACCTACGAGCAGTACTTC. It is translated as CASSETYEQYF.

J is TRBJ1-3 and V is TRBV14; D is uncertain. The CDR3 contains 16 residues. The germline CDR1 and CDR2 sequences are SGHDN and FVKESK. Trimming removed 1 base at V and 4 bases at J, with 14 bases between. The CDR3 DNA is TGTGCCAGCAGCCAAGCGACGTACGCGGCGGGAAACACCATATATTTT. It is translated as CASSQATYAAGNTIYF. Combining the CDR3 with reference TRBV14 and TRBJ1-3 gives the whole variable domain EAGVTQFPSHSVIEKGQTVTLRCDPISGHDNLYWYRRVMGKEIKFLLHFVKESKQDESGMPNNRFLAERTGGTYSTLKVQPAELEDSGVYFCASSQATYAAGNTIYFGEGSWLTVV.

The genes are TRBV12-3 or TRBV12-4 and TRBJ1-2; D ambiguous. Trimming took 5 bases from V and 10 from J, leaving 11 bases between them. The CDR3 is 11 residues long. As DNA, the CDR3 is TGTGCCAGCAGTCCCGGAGCCCACTACACCTTC. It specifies CASSPGAHYTF.

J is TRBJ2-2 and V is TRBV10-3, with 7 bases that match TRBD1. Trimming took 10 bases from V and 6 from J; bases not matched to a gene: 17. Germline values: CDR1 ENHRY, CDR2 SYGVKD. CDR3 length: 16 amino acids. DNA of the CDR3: TGTGCCAGCCGAGCCACAGGGGTCCTTGGGCCCGGGGAGCTGTTTTTT. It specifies CASRATGVLGPGELFF.

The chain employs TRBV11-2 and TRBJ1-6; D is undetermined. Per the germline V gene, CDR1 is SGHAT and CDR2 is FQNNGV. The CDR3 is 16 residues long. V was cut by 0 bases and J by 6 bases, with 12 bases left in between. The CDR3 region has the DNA TGTGCCAGCAGCTTAGAGGGGAGCGCGGTTAATTCACCCCTCCACTTT. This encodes CASSLEGSAVNSPLHF.

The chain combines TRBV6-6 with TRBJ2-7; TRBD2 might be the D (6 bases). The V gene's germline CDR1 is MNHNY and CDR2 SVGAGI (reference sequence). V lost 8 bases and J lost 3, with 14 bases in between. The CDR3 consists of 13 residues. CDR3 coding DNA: TGTGCCAGCTCTCGGGAGCGCAGCTACGAGCAGTACTTC. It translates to CASSRERSYEQYF.

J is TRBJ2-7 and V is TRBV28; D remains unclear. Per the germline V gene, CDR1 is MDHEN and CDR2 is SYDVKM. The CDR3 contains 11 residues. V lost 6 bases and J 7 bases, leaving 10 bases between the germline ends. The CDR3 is CASRLLGEQYF. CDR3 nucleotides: TGTGCCAGCAGACTGTTGGGGGAGCAGTACTTC.

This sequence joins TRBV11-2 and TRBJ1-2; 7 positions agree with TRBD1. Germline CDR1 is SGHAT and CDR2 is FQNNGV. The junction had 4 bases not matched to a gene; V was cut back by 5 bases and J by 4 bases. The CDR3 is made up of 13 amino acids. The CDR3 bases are TGTGCCAGCAGCCCCGGACAGGTCTATGGCTACACCTTC. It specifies CASSPGQVYGYTF.

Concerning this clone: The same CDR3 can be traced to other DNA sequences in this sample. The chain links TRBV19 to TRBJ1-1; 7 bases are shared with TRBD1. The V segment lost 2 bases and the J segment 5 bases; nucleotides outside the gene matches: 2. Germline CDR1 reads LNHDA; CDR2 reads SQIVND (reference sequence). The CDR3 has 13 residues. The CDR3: CASSISRGTEAFF. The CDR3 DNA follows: TGTGCCAGTAGTATAAGCAGGGGGACTGAAGCTTTCTTT.

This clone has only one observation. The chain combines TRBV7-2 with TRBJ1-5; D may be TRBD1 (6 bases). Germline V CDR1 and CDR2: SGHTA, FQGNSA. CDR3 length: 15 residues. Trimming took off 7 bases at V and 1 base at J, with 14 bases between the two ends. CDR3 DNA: TGTGCCAGCACCGAACAGGGCGGAAGCAATCAGCCCCAGCATTTT. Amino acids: CASTEQGGSNQPQHF.

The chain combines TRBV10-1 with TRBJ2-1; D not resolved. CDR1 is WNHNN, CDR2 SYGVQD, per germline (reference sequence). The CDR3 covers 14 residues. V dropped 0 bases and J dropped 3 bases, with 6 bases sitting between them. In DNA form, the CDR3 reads TGCGCCAGCAGTGAGTCGGTACACTACAATGAGCAGTTCTTC. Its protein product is CASSESVHYNEQFF.

CDR3 protein: CASSLVGGNEQFF. The DNA for the CDR3 is TGTGCCAGCAGCTTGGTAGGGGGCAATGAGCAGTTCTTC. The chain uses TRBV5-6 and TRBJ2-1; possible D gene TRBD1, 6 bases. CDR3 length: 13 amino acids. Deletions cut 0 bases from V and 6 bases from J, with 7 bases between. Germline CDR1 is SGHDT and CDR2 is YYEEEE.

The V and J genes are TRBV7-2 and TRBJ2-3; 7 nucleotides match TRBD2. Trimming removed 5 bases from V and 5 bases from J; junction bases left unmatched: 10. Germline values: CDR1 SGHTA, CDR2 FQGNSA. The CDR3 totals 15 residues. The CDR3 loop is CASSEIAGIGDTQYF. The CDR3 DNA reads TGTGCCAGCAGCGAGATAGCGGGTATTGGAGATACGCAGTATTTT.

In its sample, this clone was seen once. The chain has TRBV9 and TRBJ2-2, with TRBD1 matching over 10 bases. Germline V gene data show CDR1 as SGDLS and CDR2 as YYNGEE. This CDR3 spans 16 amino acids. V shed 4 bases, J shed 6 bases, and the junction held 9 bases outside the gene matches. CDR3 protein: CASSTQTGGLAGELFF. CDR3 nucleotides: TGTGCCAGCAGCACCCAGACAGGGGGCCTGGCCGGGGAGCTGTTTTTT. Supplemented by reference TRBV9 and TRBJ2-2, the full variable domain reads DSGVTQTPKHLITATGQRVTLRCSPRSGDLSVYWYQQSLDQGLQFLIQYYNGEERAKGNILERFSAQQFPDLHSELNLSSLELGDSALYFCASSTQTGGLAGELFFGEGSRLTVL.

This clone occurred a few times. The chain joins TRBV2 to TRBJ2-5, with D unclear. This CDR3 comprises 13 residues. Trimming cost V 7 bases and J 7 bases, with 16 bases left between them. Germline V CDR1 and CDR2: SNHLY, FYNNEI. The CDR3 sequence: CASNDVGVATQYF. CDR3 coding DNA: TGTGCCAGCAACGATGTTGGGGTGGCGACCCAGTACTTC.

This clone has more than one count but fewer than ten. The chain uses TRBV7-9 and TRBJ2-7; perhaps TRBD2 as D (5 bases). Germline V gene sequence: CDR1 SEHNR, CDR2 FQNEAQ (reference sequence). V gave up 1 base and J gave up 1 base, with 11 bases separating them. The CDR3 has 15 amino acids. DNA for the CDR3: TGTGCCAGCAGCTTAGGCGGGTTAGCTTCCTACGAGCAGTACTTC. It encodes CASSLGGLASYEQYF.

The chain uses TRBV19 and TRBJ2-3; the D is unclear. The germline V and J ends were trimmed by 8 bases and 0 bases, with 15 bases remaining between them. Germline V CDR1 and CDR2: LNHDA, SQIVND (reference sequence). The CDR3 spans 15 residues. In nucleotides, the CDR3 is TGTGCCAGTTCACGCGAGGTATCTAGCACAGATACGCAGTATTTT. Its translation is CASSREVSSTDTQYF. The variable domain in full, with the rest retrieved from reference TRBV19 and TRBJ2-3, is DGGITQSPKYLFRKEGQNVTLSCEQNLNHDAMYWYRQDPGQGLRLIYYSQIVNDFQKGDIAEGYSVSREKKESFPLTVTSAQKNPTAFYLCASSREVSSTDTQYFGPGTRLTVL.

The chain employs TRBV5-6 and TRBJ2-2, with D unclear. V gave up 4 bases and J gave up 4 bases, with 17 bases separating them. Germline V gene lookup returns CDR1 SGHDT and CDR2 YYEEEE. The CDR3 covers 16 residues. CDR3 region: CASSRFSSSITGELFF. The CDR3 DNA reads TGTGCCAGCAGCCGGTTCTCTAGTTCGATCACCGGGGAGCTGTTTTTT.

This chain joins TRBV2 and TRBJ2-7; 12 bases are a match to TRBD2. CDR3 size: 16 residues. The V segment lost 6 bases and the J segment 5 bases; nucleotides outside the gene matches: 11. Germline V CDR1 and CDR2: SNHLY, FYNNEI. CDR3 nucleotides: TGTGCCAGCAGGGAACGACTAGCGGGAGTTATGGACGAGCAGTACTTC. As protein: CASRERLAGVMDEQYF.

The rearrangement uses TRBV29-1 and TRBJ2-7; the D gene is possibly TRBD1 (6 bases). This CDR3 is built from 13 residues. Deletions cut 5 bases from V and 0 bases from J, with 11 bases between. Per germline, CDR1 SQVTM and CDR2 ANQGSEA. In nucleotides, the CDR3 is TGCAGCGTTCGAGGGGGAAGCTCCTACGAGCAGTACTTC. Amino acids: CSVRGGSSYEQYF.

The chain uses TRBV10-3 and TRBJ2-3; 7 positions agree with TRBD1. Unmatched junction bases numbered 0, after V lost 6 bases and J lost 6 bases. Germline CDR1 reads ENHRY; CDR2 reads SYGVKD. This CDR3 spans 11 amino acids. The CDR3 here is CAIRQGDTQYF. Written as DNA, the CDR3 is TGTGCCATCAGACAGGGGGATACGCAGTATTTT.

CDR3: CASSLREYRDEQFF. As DNA, the CDR3 is TGTGCCAGCAGTTTGCGGGAGTACAGGGATGAGCAGTTCTTC. The J gene is TRBJ2-1, the V gene TRBV6-5; possibly TRBD2 for D (7 bases). Trimming took 4 bases from V and 8 from J, leaving 15 bases between them. The germline gives CDR1 MNHEY, CDR2 SVGAGI. The CDR3 contains 14 residues.

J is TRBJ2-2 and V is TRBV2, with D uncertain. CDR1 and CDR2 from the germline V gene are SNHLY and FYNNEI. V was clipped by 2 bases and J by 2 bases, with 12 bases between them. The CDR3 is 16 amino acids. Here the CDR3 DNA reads TGTGCCAGCAGTGAATTTGTCGGCGGAAACACCGGGGAGCTGTTTTTT. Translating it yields CASSEFVGGNTGELFF.

The CDR3 spells CASSGGTVNSPLHF. CDR3 nucleotide sequence: TGTGCCAGCAGTGGAGGAACGGTTAATTCACCCCTCCACTTT. The chain has TRBV25-1 and TRBJ1-6; no clear D gene. Germline V gene sequence: CDR1 MGHDK, CDR2 SYGVNS. This CDR3 has 14 amino acids. V was pared by 4 bases and J by 6 bases, with 10 bases between.

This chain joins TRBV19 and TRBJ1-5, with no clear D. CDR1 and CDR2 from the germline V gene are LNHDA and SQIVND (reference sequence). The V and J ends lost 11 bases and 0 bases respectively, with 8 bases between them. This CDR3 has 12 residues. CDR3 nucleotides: TGTGCCTTAGGTGATAGCAATCAGCCCCAGCATTTT. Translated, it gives CALGDSNQPQHF.

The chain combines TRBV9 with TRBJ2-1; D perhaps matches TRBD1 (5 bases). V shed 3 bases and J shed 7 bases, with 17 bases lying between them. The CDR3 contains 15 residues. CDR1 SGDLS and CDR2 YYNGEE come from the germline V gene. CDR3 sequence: CASSGGLQGGNEQFF. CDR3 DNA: TGTGCCAGCAGCGGAGGTCTGCAGGGTGGGAATGAGCAGTTCTTC. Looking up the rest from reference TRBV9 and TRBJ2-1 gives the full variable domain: DSGVTQTPKHLITATGQRVTLRCSPRSGDLSVYWYQQSLDQGLQFLIQYYNGEERAKGNILERFSAQQFPDLHSELNLSSLELGDSALYFCASSGGLQGGNEQFFGPGTRLTVL.